Listed here are 27 T cell receptor beta chains from one sample, sequenced in a study of blood T cell repertoires in COVID-19. Profiling relied on immunoSEQ multiplex PCR, and the TCRdb table lists in-frame clones only, not all of them. The sample contains about 160,000 clones, around 84% of which appear only once. The sequencing sample was made of peripheral blood. The receptor set was obtained from a woman between 45 and 65 years old with COVID-19, enrolled during active disease.

The chain is built from TRBV5-1 and TRBJ1-4, with a tentative D call TRBD1 (5 bases). V gave up 0 bases and J gave up 7 bases, with 10 bases separating them. This CDR3 has 14 residues. Germline V gene data show CDR1 as SGHRS and CDR2 as YFSETQ. In nucleotides, the CDR3 is TGCGCCAGCAGCTTGGCCAGGGAAGGTGAAAAACTGTTTTTT. Translated, it gives CASSLAREGEKLFF.

This chain joins TRBV18 and TRBJ2-3; 10 bases map to TRBD2. This CDR3 contains 14 residues. V dropped 7 bases and J dropped 5; count of bases not matched to a gene: 6. The germline gives CDR1 KGHSH, CDR2 LQKENI. CDR3 sequence reads: CASFSGGAEDTQYF. CDR3 bases: TGTGCCAGCTTCAGCGGGGGGGCTGAAGATACGCAGTATTTT.

This clone was seen a single time. This chain uses TRBV6-2 or TRBV6-3 with TRBJ2-1, with TRBD2 matching over 12 bases. Germline V gives CDR1 MNHEY, CDR2 SVGEGT. This CDR3 contains 17 residues. J was trimmed by 8 bases and V by 1 base; bases with no gene match: 9. CDR3 sequence reads: CASSYFPSGGVRHEQFF. The CDR3 DNA is TGTGCCAGCAGTTACTTCCCTAGCGGGGGGGTCCGGCATGAGCAGTTCTTC.

The chain uses TRBV5-1 and TRBJ2-7; possible D gene TRBD2, 5 bases. The CDR3 spans 15 residues. CDR1 SGHRS and CDR2 YFSETQ come from the germline V gene. Deletions cut 2 bases from V and 3 bases from J, with 15 bases between. CDR3 loop: CASSFRTPGSYEQYF. In DNA form, the CDR3 reads TGCGCCAGCAGCTTCCGGACGCCGGGGAGCTACGAGCAGTACTTC.

The V call is TRBV6-2 or TRBV6-3, the J call TRBJ1-4, with D maybe TRBD1 (6 bases). Germline V gene sequence: CDR1 MNHEY, CDR2 SVGEGT. This CDR3 is 15 amino acids long. V was trimmed by 4 bases and J by 0 bases, leaving 9 bases between them. The CDR3 nucleotides read TGTGCCAGCAGTTCGAGACAGGCAACTAATGAAAAACTGTTTTTT. Translated, it gives CASSSRQATNEKLFF.

The table lists this clone with a count of one. The chain carries TRBV7-2 and TRBJ1-2, with 11 bases that match TRBD1. V lost 1 base to trimming and J lost 4 bases; unmatched junction nucleotides: 5. Germline V gives CDR1 SGHTA, CDR2 FQGNSA. The CDR3 totals 16 residues. The CDR3 here is CASSLGGQGVSYGYTF. The CDR3 nucleotides read TGTGCCAGCAGCTTAGGGGGACAGGGGGTGAGCTATGGCTACACCTTC.

This clone was observed a few times. The CDR3 DNA reads as TGTGCCAGCAGCAGGGAAGACAGGGTATCCCACGAGCAGTACTTC. It yields the protein CASSREDRVSHEQYF. The rearrangement uses TRBV11-1 and TRBJ2-7; TRBD1 matches 7 bases. Germline CDR1 reads SGHAT; CDR2 reads FQDESV (reference sequence). V shed 5 bases and J 5 bases; nucleotides not matched to a gene: 12. This CDR3 contains 15 residues.

This clone has a single count. The chain recombines TRBV28 with TRBJ1-2; no firm D call. The V end lost 2 bases, the J end lost 3 bases, and 4 bases lay between the germline ends. Germline-derived CDR1 and CDR2 are MDHEN and SYDVKM. The CDR3 runs 12 residues. The CDR3 coding sequence is TGTGCCAGCAGTTTACCGGACTATGGCTACACCTTC. Translating it yields CASSLPDYGYTF.

The chain employs TRBV5-1 and TRBJ2-1, with 14 nucleotides matching TRBD2. The germline V gene has CDR1 SGHRS and CDR2 YFSETQ. V gave up 3 bases and J gave up 6 bases; unmatched junction bases: 8. There are 17 residues in the CDR3. CDR3 DNA: TGCGCCAGCAGCTCGACCCTGACTAGCGGGGGGGCCAATGAGCAGTTCTTC. This gives the protein CASSSTLTSGGANEQFF.

This chain connects TRBV6-5 to TRBJ1-6; a weak D match, TRBD1 (6 bases). Germline CDR1 and CDR2: MNHEY and SVGAGI. The V end lost 10 bases, the J end lost 10 bases, and 17 bases lay between the germline ends. The CDR3 consists of 13 residues. The CDR3 DNA reads as TGTGCCACCAGACCAGGGGTACAGTCACCCCTCCACTTT. It is translated as CATRPGVQSPLHF.

The V gene is TRBV5-1, the J gene TRBJ2-1, with D perhaps matching TRBD1 (6 bases). Trimming removed 2 bases from V and 6 bases from J, with 6 bases in between. CDR3 length: 12 residues. CDR1 is SGHRS, CDR2 YFSETQ, per germline. The CDR3 bases are TGCGCCAGCAGCTTAGGGGGCAATGAGCAGTTCTTC. This gives the protein CASSLGGNEQFF. Based on the CDR3 plus reference TRBV5-1 and TRBJ2-1, the full variable domain is KAGVTQTPRYLIKTRGQQVTLSCSPISGHRSVSWYQQTPGQGLQFLFEYFSETQRNKGNFPGRFSGRQFSNSRSEMNVSTLELGDSALYLCASSLGGNEQFFGPGTRLTVL.

The rearrangement joins TRBV6-5 to TRBJ2-1, with D perhaps matching TRBD2 (5 bases). V shed 7 bases and J shed 0 bases, with 10 bases lying between them. CDR3 length equals 14 residues. The germline gives CDR1 MNHEY, CDR2 SVGAGI. The DNA of the CDR3 is TGTGCCAGCAACCGGGATTACTCCTACAATGAGCAGTTCTTC. It yields the protein CASNRDYSYNEQFF.

The chain combines TRBV3-1 (or the pseudogene TRBV3-2) with TRBJ2-5; the match to TRBD2 covers 10 bases. Germline CDR1 reads LGHDT; CDR2 reads YNNKEL (reference sequence). There are 16 residues in the CDR3. Trimming removed 6 bases from V and 1 base from J; junction bases left unmatched: 8. The CDR3 DNA reads TGTGCCAGCAGTCGACAACCTAGCGGGGGCCAAGAGACCCAGTACTTC. Protein product: CASSRQPSGGQETQYF.

The V call is TRBV19, the J call TRBJ1-3; TRBD1 matches at 9 bases. Germline lookup yields CDR1 LNHDA and CDR2 SQIVND (reference sequence). The CDR3 totals 16 residues. The junction had 9 bases not matched to a gene; V was cut back by 7 bases and J by 2 bases. DNA of the CDR3: TGTGCCAGTACCCAGACAGGGGGTTTTCCTGGAAACACCATATATTTT. It specifies CASTQTGGFPGNTIYF.

V gene TRBV29-1 combines with J gene TRBJ1-4; D remains ambiguous. The CDR3 spans 11 residues. Germline V gene lookup returns CDR1 SQVTM and CDR2 ANQGSEA. Trimming pared 0 bases from V and 7 bases from J, leaving 3 bases between. The CDR3 DNA reads TGCAGCGTTGAAGACGTTGAAAAACTGTTTTTT. This gives the protein CSVEDVEKLFF.

This clone has a handful of counts. Additional DNA sequences in this sample encode the identical CDR3. The J gene is TRBJ2-2, the V gene TRBV18; TRBD1 matches 10 bases. In germline, CDR1 is KGHSH, CDR2 LQKENI. The CDR3 is 16 amino acids. The V gene end was trimmed by 3 bases and the J gene end by 6 bases; junction bases not matched to a gene: 7. CDR3 bases: TGTGCCAGCTCACCCTCCGGGACAGGGGAGGCCGGGGAGCTGTTTTTT. It yields the protein CASSPSGTGEAGELFF.

The chain recombines TRBV7-3 with TRBJ1-5; a weak D match, TRBD1 (5 bases). The CDR3 is made up of 15 amino acids. The V and J ends lost 0 bases and 4 bases respectively, with 10 bases between them. Per germline, CDR1 SGHTA and CDR2 FQGTGA. CDR3 region: CASSLTPGPNQPQHF. CDR3 nucleotides: TGTGCCAGCAGCTTAACGCCAGGGCCGAATCAGCCCCAGCATTTT.

This chain links TRBV18 with TRBJ2-2, with 7 bases fitting TRBD1. J lost 0 bases, V lost 5 bases, and 6 bases had no gene match. Germline-derived CDR1 and CDR2 are KGHSH and LQKENI. There are 16 residues in the CDR3. The CDR3: CASSTRQGANTGELFF. The CDR3 coding sequence is TGTGCCAGCTCAACACGACAGGGAGCGAACACCGGGGAGCTGTTTTTT.

The chain recombines TRBV4-1 with TRBJ1-2, with TRBD1 matching over 8 bases. With 2 bases clipped from V and 9 bases from J, the junction kept 14 bases outside the gene matches. Germline V gives CDR1 MGHRA, CDR2 YSYEKL. The CDR3 is made up of 16 amino acids. CDR3 region: CASSQRDQQGERSYTF. CDR3 DNA: TGCGCCAGCAGCCAACGGGATCAACAGGGGGAAAGGAGCTACACCTTC.

The chain employs TRBV9 and TRBJ2-1; 8 bases are a match to TRBD2. Germline V gene lookup returns CDR1 SGDLS and CDR2 YYNGEE. The CDR3 spans 16 residues. V gave up 0 bases and J gave up 1 base; unmatched junction bases: 3. DNA of the CDR3: TGTGCCAGCAGCGTAGTCCCTAGCGGGTCCTACAATGAGCAGTTCTTC. Its translation is CASSVVPSGSYNEQFF.

This clone was seen a few times. The rearrangement joins TRBV24-1 to TRBJ2-1; perhaps TRBD2 as D (5 bases). From germline, CDR1 is KGHDR and CDR2 SFDVKD. The CDR3 spans 13 residues. The V gene lost 0 bases and the J gene lost 10 bases, with 9 bases spanning the gap. CDR3 in DNA: TGTGCCACCAGTGATTTGACCGGCGGGGAGCAGTTCTTC. Its protein is CATSDLTGGEQFF.

V usage is TRBV10-3 and J usage is TRBJ1-5; the D is unclear. Trimming removed 3 bases at V and 2 bases at J, with 2 bases between. Germline V gene sequence: CDR1 ENHRY, CDR2 SYGVKD. There are 12 residues in the CDR3. The CDR3 sequence: CAISDGNQPQHF. In DNA form, the CDR3 reads TGTGCCATCAGTGACGGCAATCAGCCCCAGCATTTT.

V usage is TRBV4-1 and J usage is TRBJ1-2; no reliable D call. The CDR3 runs 14 residues. Trimming removed 4 bases from V and 0 bases from J, with 9 bases in between. Germline CDR1 is MGHRA and CDR2 is YSYEKL. CDR3 amino acids: CASSLDMTNYGYTF. The CDR3 nucleotides read TGCGCCAGCAGCCTCGACATGACTAACTATGGCTACACCTTC.

The rearrangement joins TRBV5-4 to TRBJ2-7; 12 nucleotides align to TRBD2. V shed 3 bases, J shed 4 bases, and the junction held 2 bases outside the gene matches. Germline V gene sequence: CDR1 SGHNT, CDR2 YYREEE (reference sequence). The CDR3 extends over 14 amino acids. The chain's CDR3 is CASSSGTSGYEQYF. CDR3 sequence (DNA): TGTGCCAGCAGCTCGGGGACTAGCGGGTACGAGCAGTACTTC.

The table lists this clone with many counts. The chain is built from TRBV11-3 and TRBJ1-3; unclear D gene. The CDR3 length is 14 residues. Trimming cost V 3 bases and J 0 bases, with 6 bases left between them. The V gene's germline CDR1 is SGHNT and CDR2 YENEEA. In nucleotides, the CDR3 is TGTGCCAGCAGCTTCACGGTCTCTGGAAACACCATATATTTT. Protein: CASSFTVSGNTIYF.

This chain joins TRBV11-2 and TRBJ1-6; D is uncertain. This CDR3 contains 14 residues. Germline-derived CDR1 and CDR2 are SGHAT and FQNNGV. V was clipped by 7 bases and J by 10 bases, with 17 bases between them. In DNA, the CDR3 is TGTGCCAGCACGTTGGCGGGGAGTGACTCACCCCTCCACTTT. Translation gives CASTLAGSDSPLHF.

The gene calls are TRBV9 and TRBJ2-5, with 8 nucleotides matching TRBD2. The CDR3 consists of 14 residues. In germline, CDR1 is SGDLS, CDR2 YYNGEE. Losses at the gene ends were 6 bases for V and 3 bases for J; bases not matched to a gene: 7. CDR3 DNA sequence: TGTGCCAGCACTGGCTCCGGGGGGGAAGAGACCCAGTACTTC. Its translation is CASTGSGGEETQYF.